A selection of T cell receptor beta chains follows, all from one sample in a study of cytomegalovirus exposure and HLA in healthy donors. Generated by immunoSEQ multiplex PCR, the TCRdb table keeps only in-frame clones and is missing some. The sample contains around 220,000 clones, around 79% of which appear only once. The sample comprised PBMCs. Receptors originate from a man aged 18 to 29 in good health and CMV-seronegative. CDR3s include the opening cysteine and the closing phenylalanine or tryptophan. D genes are given only for firm matches. The size of a clone is reported for some rows only, either as once, few or many, or as a class for expanded clones.

V	J	length	D	size	CDR3	DNA
TRBV5-4	TRBJ2-1	16	TRBD2	-	CASSFGWSGGVNEQFF	TGTGCCAGCAGCTTTGGTTGGAGCGGGGGGGTGAATGAGCAGTTCTTC
TRBV5-4	TRBJ2-1	16	-	-	CASSLYQVSSYNEQFF	TGTGCCAGCAGCTTGTACCAGGTTAGCTCCTACAATGAGCAGTTCTTC
TRBV6-5	TRBJ1-3	15	-	-	CASSLSGVSGNTIYF	TGTGCCAGCAGTTTATCAGGGGTCTCTGGAAACACCATATATTTT
TRBV27	TRBJ2-6	20	TRBD1	-	CASSLRTPGTGTSGANVLTF	TGTGCCAGCAGTTTACGGACCCCCGGGACAGGTACCTCTGGGGCCAACGTCCTGACTTTC
TRBV9	TRBJ2-5	16	-	once	CASSARTQSPGETQYF	TGTGCCAGCAGCGCCCGGACGCAGAGTCCGGGGGAGACCCAGTACTTC
TRBV2	TRBJ1-5	15	TRBD1	-	CASSLPGQERQPQHF	TGTGCCAGCAGTCTGCCGGGACAGGAGCGACAGCCCCAGCATTTT
TRBV7-2	TRBJ2-3	16	TRBD2	-	CASSPPKGGSTDTQYF	TGTGCCAGCAGCCCCCCGAAAGGCGGGAGTACAGATACGCAGTATTTT
TRBV25-1	TRBJ2-1	16	-	once	CASSESGDSSYNEQFF	TGTGCCAGCAGTGAATCCGGTGATAGCTCCTACAATGAGCAGTTCTTC
TRBV7-9	TRBJ2-7	15	TRBD2	-	CASSRSGGLSYEQYF	TGTGCCAGCAGCAGGAGCGGGGGTCTCTCCTACGAGCAGTACTTC
TRBV7-6	TRBJ2-2	15	-	few	CASSFTGSNTGELFF	TGTGCCAGCAGCTTCACAGGGTCGAACACCGGGGAGCTGTTTTTT
TRBV9	TRBJ1-5	12	-	once	CASGGGNQPQHF	TGTGCCAGCGGGGGGGGCAATCAGCCCCAGCATTTT
TRBV5-6	TRBJ2-1	13	-	-	CASSLGDISEQFF	TGTGCCAGCAGCTTGGGCGACATTTCAGAGCAGTTCTTC
TRBV10-1	TRBJ2-1	14	TRBD1	-	CASSPGTGWSEQFF	TGCGCCAGCAGCCCCGGGACAGGGTGGTCTGAGCAGTTCTTC
TRBV6-6	TRBJ1-1	14	-	-	CASSSPGTNTEAFF	TGTGCCAGCAGTTCCCCCGGGACAAACACTGAAGCTTTCTTT
TRBV6-5	TRBJ1-2	12	-	-	CASGQTGYGYTF	TGTGCCAGCGGACAGACAGGCTATGGCTACACCTTC
TRBV5-1	TRBJ1-1	15	TRBD1	few	CASSLRTGRGTEAFF	TGCGCCAGCAGCCTCCGGACAGGTCGAGGGACTGAAGCTTTCTTT
TRBV6-6	TRBJ1-1	12	-	-	CASKGWGFEAFF	TGTGCCAGCAAGGGGTGGGGTTTTGAAGCTTTCTTT